A single sample is the source of the 4 T cell receptor beta chains below, sequenced in a study of blood T cell repertoires in COVID-19. TCRdb's copy holds only in-frame clones and misses some; the assay was immunoSEQ multiplex PCR. This repertoire shows about 280,000 clones, 85% found once; its top ten account for about 5.1%. Sequencing used peripheral blood. These receptors all come from a man aged 50-60 years with active or convalescent COVID-19.

The CDR3, as DNA: TGTGCCAGCAGCTTAGTGGGGACTAGCGGGAGGGGTGAGCAGTTCTTC. Translating it yields CASSLVGTSGRGEQFF. The chain joins TRBV7-8 to TRBJ2-1, with TRBD2 matching over 16 bases. The germline V gene has CDR1 SGHVS and CDR2 FQNEAQ. J was trimmed by 9 bases and V by 1 base; bases with no gene match: 3. The CDR3 loop spans 16 amino acids. The full variable domain, with the rest looked up from reference TRBV7-8 and TRBJ2-1, is GAGVSQSPRYKVAKRGQDVALRCDPISGHVSLFWYQQALGQGPEFLTYFQNEAQLDKSGLPSDRFFAERPEGSVSTLKIQRTQQEDSAVYLCASSLVGTSGRGEQFFGPGTRLTVL.

The chain employs TRBV11-2 and TRBJ2-7, with 7 bases aligning to TRBD2. Germline CDR1 reads SGHAT; CDR2 reads FQNNGV. This CDR3 contains 16 residues. The ends lost 0 bases at V and 3 bases at J; junction bases unmatched: 8. The CDR3 DNA follows: TGTGCCAGCAGCTTAGATTTGAGTGCGGGAGTCTACGAGCAGTACTTC. Translating it yields CASSLDLSAGVYEQYF. Full variable domain (rest looked up from reference TRBV11-2 and TRBJ2-7): EAGVAQSPRYKIIEKRQSVAFWCNPISGHATLYWYQQILGQGPKLLIQFQNNGVVDDSQLPKDRFSAERLKGVDSTLKIQPAKLEDSAVYLCASSLDLSAGVYEQYFGPGTRLTVT.

The rearrangement links TRBV19 to TRBJ2-6; D is uncertain. This CDR3 has 16 amino acids. The ends were cut back, 3 bases at V and 4 bases at J, with 13 bases in the middle. Germline V gene sequence: CDR1 LNHDA, CDR2 SQIVND (reference sequence). The DNA for the CDR3 is TGTGCCAGTAGTATCGGAGCCTTCGGAGGGGCCAACGTCCTGACTTTC. Translating it yields CASSIGAFGGANVLTF. Combining the CDR3 with reference TRBV19 and TRBJ2-6 gives the whole variable domain DGGITQSPKYLFRKEGQNVTLSCEQNLNHDAMYWYRQDPGQGLRLIYYSQIVNDFQKGDIAEGYSVSREKKESFPLTVTSAQKNPTAFYLCASSIGAFGGANVLTFGAGSRLTVL.

This sequence joins TRBV5-6 and TRBJ1-1, with D possibly being TRBD1 (6 bases). The CDR3 length is 14 residues. Looked up from germline, CDR1 is SGHDT and CDR2 is YYEEEE. The V and J ends lost 2 bases and 5 bases respectively, with 13 bases between them. CDR3 in amino acids: CASSLQGTYTEAFF. In DNA, the CDR3 is TGTGCCAGCAGCTTACAGGGTACGTATACTGAAGCTTTCTTT.